This T cell receptor beta chain was found in a study of blood T cell repertoires in COVID-19. Study in general: COVID-19 samples from acute and convalescent phases originated in the United States, Italy and Spain. The analysed material was cDNA or gDNA that came from T cells, B-cell-depleted T cells, or PBMCs.

Germline trimming cut 6 bases from V and 1 base from J; bases unmatched to any gene: 14. CDR3 length equals 18 residues. Germline lookup yields CDR1 MDHEN and CDR2 SYDVKM. Only a few counts were recorded for this clone. As originally analysed: Estimated nucleated cell counts came from reference gene primer amplification. TCRdb keeps only in-frame clones here, not all; method: immunoSEQ multiplex PCR. The D gene and trimming were derived from the DNA, and the V and J assignments and clone size from that table. The sample gives under 35,000 clones, more than 70% of which show up once; 44% is in the top ten.

The clonotype comes from a human donor in a cohort sampled during active COVID-19. Sequenced sample: peripheral blood. The rearrangement joins TRBV28 to TRBJ1-3, with TRBD1 identical over 8 bases. CDR3 DNA sequence: TGTGCCAGCAGCCACGGACAGGGAGGGGGATTATCTGGAAACACCATATATTTT. As protein: CASSHGQGGGLSGNTIYF.